This record concerns one T cell receptor beta chain sequence. Its specificity is not known. It was with 60 Vbeta and 13 Jbeta primers that the PCR ran. The table came from immunoSEQ multiplex PCR; TCRdb's copy has only in-frame clones and leaves some out. This table has approximately 93,000 clones, 70% to 85% appearing once. The data derive from a study of cytomegalovirus exposure and HLA in healthy donors. Study findings and constraints: Reports credit the classifier with highly specific, highly sensitive diagnosis of cytomegalovirus status. Earlier results showed most TCR beta V segments being productive about 87% or about 30% of the time. After further analysis at a later stage, roughly 16,000 TCR beta sequences were associated with HLA alleles at 0.05 false discovery rate.

Germline V CDR1 and CDR2: MDHEN, SYDVKM. This CDR3 is 15 amino acids long. V gave up 3 bases and J gave up 2 bases, with 14 bases separating them. The genes are TRBV28 and TRBJ2-7; weak D call: TRBD1 (6 bases). The sequence came from a man between 50 and 59 years old in good health and CMV-seronegative. The specimen was PBMCs. In DNA, the CDR3 is TGTGCCAGCAGTTTTTCCCAGGGGACCCCCTACGAGCAGTACTTC. Protein sequence: CASSFSQGTPYEQYF.